This T cell receptor (beta chain) was identified in a study of human T cells and chemical hapten exposure. Study background: The use of 2% DPC on approximately 2 cm by approximately 2 cm of upper inner arm skin constituted sensitization.

Noted time point: patch test 1, 2 weeks after DPC sensitization. The treatment is: therapeutic diphenylcyclopropenone sensitization with weekly scalp DPC. There are many counts of this clonotype. The library attached unique molecular identifiers to individual cDNA molecules. MiXCR, run by TCRdb on the RACE reads, gives a single entry per CDR3 protein. The sample holds 380,000 or so distinct CDR3 sequences, 4% to 5.5% seen once. This receptor was identified in a woman between 50 and 59 years old with alopecia areata. Some clones in this sample may be carry-over from other donors' samples. Material: whole blood, obtained in connection with sensitization to the hapten diphenylcyclopropenone (DPC).

The CDR3 DNA sequence: TGCGCCAGCAGCCAAGTAGTAGGGAACGGTCGTGGCTACACCTTC. Translated: CASSQVVGNGRGYTF. The rearrangement uses TRBV4-1 and TRBJ1-2; D not certain. V was cut by 1 base and J by 7 bases, with 16 bases left in between. The CDR3 has 15 amino acids. Germline lookup yields CDR1 MGHRA and CDR2 YSYEKL.